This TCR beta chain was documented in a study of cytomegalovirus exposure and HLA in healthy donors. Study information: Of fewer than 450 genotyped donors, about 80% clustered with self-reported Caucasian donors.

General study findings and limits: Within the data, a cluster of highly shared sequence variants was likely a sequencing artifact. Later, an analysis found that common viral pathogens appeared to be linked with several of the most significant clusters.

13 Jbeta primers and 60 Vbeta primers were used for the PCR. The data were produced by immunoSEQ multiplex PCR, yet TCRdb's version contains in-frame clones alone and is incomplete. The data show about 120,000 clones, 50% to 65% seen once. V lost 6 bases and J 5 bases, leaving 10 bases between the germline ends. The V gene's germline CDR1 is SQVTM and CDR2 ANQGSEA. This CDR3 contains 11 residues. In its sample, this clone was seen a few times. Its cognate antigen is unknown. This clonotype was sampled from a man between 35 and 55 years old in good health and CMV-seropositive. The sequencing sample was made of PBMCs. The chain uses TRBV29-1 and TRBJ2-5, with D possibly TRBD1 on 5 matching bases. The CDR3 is CSVGLRETQYF. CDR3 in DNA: TGCAGCGTGGGGCTCAGGGAGACCCAGTACTTC.